The rows below give T cell receptor beta chains drawn from one sample of a study of blood T cell repertoires in COVID-19. Sequencing used immunoSEQ multiplex PCR; TCRdb keeps in-frame clones, though not all of them. The sample shows under 450,000 clones, about 90% of them seen only once. The sample comprised PBMCs or T cells enriched from blood (not recorded which). The source of these receptors is a woman aged 25 to 45 who had recovered from COVID-19. CDR3s include the opening cysteine and the closing phenylalanine or tryptophan. Each record gives: D gene, J gene, V gene, CDR3 protein. D genes are given only for firm matches.

D: NA
J: TRBJ1-1
V: TRBV11-3
CDR3: CASSSRDKNTEAFF

D: NA
J: TRBJ1-1
V: TRBV7-9
CDR3: CASSLVLGRVSEAFF

D: NA
J: TRBJ2-1
V: TRBV4-1
CDR3: CASSPSQGNEQFF

D: NA
J: TRBJ1-3
V: TRBV24-1
CDR3: CATSEHIGNTIYF

D: TRBD2
J: TRBJ2-1
V: TRBV11-3
CDR3: CASSGTSGPSSSYNEQFF

D: TRBD2
J: TRBJ2-1
V: TRBV5-1
CDR3: CASSVGLADGNEQFF

D: NA
J: TRBJ1-5
V: TRBV6-5
CDR3: CASSYIGGNQPQHF

D: TRBD1
J: TRBJ2-7
V: TRBV5-1
CDR3: CASSVGDRVYEQYF

D: TRBD1
J: TRBJ2-3
V: TRBV28
CDR3: CASSFQGADTQYF

D: TRBD1
J: TRBJ2-2
V: TRBV11-2
CDR3: CASSTRQGYTGELFF

D: TRBD1
J: TRBJ1-2
V: TRBV29-1
CDR3: CSVAQGVANYGYTF

D: NA
J: TRBJ2-1
V: TRBV30
CDR3: CAWLRTSQRNEQFF

D: TRBD1
J: TRBJ1-6
V: TRBV6-5
CDR3: CASSYGGQGANSPLHF

D: TRBD1
J: TRBJ1-1
V: TRBV7-9
CDR3: CASSLGQGVLLGTEAFF

D: NA
J: TRBJ2-1
V: TRBV7-7
CDR3: CASSYRAGPYNEQFF

D: NA
J: TRBJ1-1
V: TRBV28
CDR3: CASSLERENTEAFF

D: NA
J: TRBJ1-5
V: TRBV7-9
CDR3: CASSLGAQYSNQPQHF

D: NA
J: TRBJ2-7
V: TRBV3-1/TRBV3-2
CDR3: CASSQTNYEQYF

D: NA
J: TRBJ1-4
V: TRBV27
CDR3: CASRPRGRANEKLFF

D: NA
J: TRBJ1-2
V: TRBV12-3/TRBV12-4
CDR3: CASSFGTSYGYTF

D: NA
J: TRBJ2-2
V: TRBV28
CDR3: CASSTSDILTGELFF

D: TRBD1
J: TRBJ2-7
V: TRBV18
CDR3: CASSPWVRDRGDEQYF

D: NA
J: TRBJ1-6
V: TRBV27
CDR3: CASSLWGPYSPLHF

D: NA
J: TRBJ2-2
V: TRBV7-2
CDR3: CASSLEGAGELFF

D: TRBD2
J: TRBJ2-1
V: TRBV28
CDR3: CASSPSSGTIPSYNEQFF

D: TRBD1
J: TRBJ1-1
V: TRBV5-1
CDR3: CASSIAGGVGTEAFF

D: TRBD1
J: TRBJ1-2
V: TRBV6-5
CDR3: CASSYSAGGLIYGYTF

D: TRBD2
J: TRBJ2-1
V: TRBV7-8
CDR3: CASSRREGGYNEQFF

D: TRBD2
J: TRBJ2-7
V: TRBV27
CDR3: CASSSTGGLAGAHYEQYF

D: TRBD2
J: TRBJ2-1
V: TRBV7-8
CDR3: CASSPISGWGEQFF

D: TRBD1
J: TRBJ1-2
V: TRBV4-2
CDR3: CASSPGQGNYGYTF

D: NA
J: TRBJ2-3
V: TRBV5-1
CDR3: CASSLGRAGTDTQYF

D: TRBD1
J: TRBJ2-7
V: TRBV27
CDR3: CASSLRTGGYEQYF

D: NA
J: TRBJ2-2
V: TRBV27
CDR3: CASSHGTVEGTGELFF

D: TRBD1
J: TRBJ1-2
V: TRBV29-1
CDR3: CSVEESGGGYTF

D: NA
J: TRBJ2-7
V: TRBV3-1/TRBV3-2
CDR3: CASSTQAHYEQYF

D: NA
J: TRBJ2-7
V: TRBV5-1
CDR3: CASSVTVTSYEQYF

D: TRBD2
J: TRBJ2-7
V: TRBV28
CDR3: CASSYLAGSYEQYF

D: TRBD1
J: TRBJ1-6
V: TRBV7-2
CDR3: CASSGIQGYSPLHF

D: NA
J: TRBJ1-2
V: TRBV18
CDR3: CASSPGEGLANYGYTF

D: TRBD2
J: TRBJ2-2
V: TRBV4-1
CDR3: CASSQSSGRSGELFF

D: NA
J: TRBJ2-2
V: TRBV7-9
CDR3: CASSLGGGTGELFF

D: TRBD2
J: TRBJ2-5
V: TRBV3-1/TRBV3-2
CDR3: CASRLAGGQETQYF

D: TRBD1
J: TRBJ2-1
V: TRBV5-4
CDR3: CASSLGQGSSYNEQFF

D: NA
J: TRBJ2-5
V: TRBV6-5
CDR3: CASSYSMTGRETQYF

D: NA
J: TRBJ2-2
V: TRBV5-1
CDR3: CASSLADIAGELFF

D: TRBD1
J: TRBJ1-6
V: TRBV2
CDR3: CATQGAHNSPLHF

D: NA
J: TRBJ1-2
V: TRBV24-1
CDR3: CATSDRASYGYTF

D: TRBD2
J: TRBJ2-3
V: TRBV5-1
CDR3: CASFQTSESDTQYF

D: NA
J: TRBJ2-1
V: TRBV11-2
CDR3: CASSFRDKEQFF

D: NA
J: TRBJ2-7
V: TRBV7-6
CDR3: CASSPERRSYYEQYF

D: NA
J: TRBJ2-2
V: TRBV7-9
CDR3: CASSSLWGVNTGELFF

D: TRBD1
J: TRBJ1-1
V: TRBV19
CDR3: CASSITQGQYRGTEAFF

D: NA
J: TRBJ2-2
V: TRBV11-2
CDR3: CASSSQGTGELFF

D: NA
J: TRBJ1-2
V: TRBV7-9
CDR3: CASSTSTGTNYGYTF

D: NA
J: TRBJ1-1
V: TRBV6-1
CDR3: CASSEEQGLF

D: TRBD1
J: TRBJ1-5
V: TRBV28
CDR3: CASSLRDRGLQPQHF